This T cell receptor (beta chain) was profiled in a study of shared clonotypes between healthy human individuals. In the case of this clone: Antigen unknown.

V lost 7 bases and J lost 5; bases outside the gene matches: 10. The CDR3 covers 16 residues. Looked up from germline, CDR1 is LNHDA and CDR2 is SQIVND (reference sequence). Study-wide results and caveats: Among the subsets, naive ones generally showed larger estimated richness than memory ones.

Repertoires were generated with immunoSEQ multiplex PCR, while TCRdb's copy carries only in-frame clones and drops some. The data contain millions of clones, over 85% of them singletons. The sample was naive CD4+ T cells from PBMCs. Subset meaning: CD45RA+ positively selected. The rearrangement uses TRBV19 and TRBJ2-2; TRBD1 matches 10 bases. The sequence was collected from a man younger than 35 in good health. Some clones in this sample may be carry-over from other donors' samples. The CDR3 DNA follows: TGTGCCAGTACCGCGGCTGGGACAGGGGTAACCGGGGAGCTGTTTTTT. It yields the protein CASTAAGTGVTGELFF.